This T cell receptor (beta chain) was retrieved from a study of cytomegalovirus exposure and HLA in healthy donors. Of note for this clone: What it binds is not known.

Produced via immunoSEQ multiplex PCR; TCRdb's table is partial and in-frame only. The repertoire includes approximately 71,000 clones, roughly 93% of them detected once, and more than 0.9% sits in the top ten. Study-level results: Subsequent analysis of the 120 or so validation repertoires found a tendency for first-cohort TCR clusters to co-occur. Most TCR sequences showed up rarely, but some public TCRs showed up in many donors. Cytomegalovirus-associated status was assigned to more than 150 TCR beta chains. High specificity and sensitivity for cytomegalovirus status were reported for the classifier.

The V and J ends lost 5 bases and 0 bases respectively, with 11 bases between them. Per germline, CDR1 MDHEN and CDR2 SYDVKM. This CDR3 is built from 14 residues. This clonotype was obtained from a woman aged 18-30 years in good health and CMV-seronegative. The sequenced sample consisted of PBMCs. The chain joins TRBV28 to TRBJ2-7; no clear D. Written as DNA, the CDR3 is TGTGCCAGCAGTCCAGCAGCGCCCTCCTACGAGCAGTACTTC. It codes for CASSPAAPSYEQYF.